Included here is one T cell receptor (beta chain) sequence, with context. Its antigen is currently not known. Base quality data are lacking; no much larger clone is found one base away. This specimen includes other DNA sequences encoding the same CDR3. This specimen comes from a study of PD-1 blockade in classical Hodgkin lymphoma (TCRdb year 2020). About the full investigation: Nivolumab dosing was 3 mg/kg intravenously every 2 weeks, continuing until either disease progression or unacceptable toxicity. The study used CyTOF and TCR beta sequencing to define a peripheral blood immune signature of response to PD-1 blockade in classical Hodgkin lymphoma.

The Qiagen DNeasy kit was used to extract genomic DNA from unsorted PBMCs and from the negatively selected CD4+ and CD8+ fractions. TCR beta CDR3 regions were subjected to amplification by immunoSEQ multiplex PCR with primers that anneal to V and J segments. A synthetic immune receptor repertoire was used to minimize amplification bias, and any residual bias was removed computationally once sequencing was done. The source study handled its data this way. Repertoire diversity was quantified as the Shannon entropy index using custom Python scripts. Unsorted, CD4+ and CD8+ repertoires were analyzed separately, except for combined analyses in which CD4+ and CD8+ sequences were merged in silico. Clonal expansion was defined as at least a 2-fold frequency increase after treatment relative to C1D1, with a pseudocount of 0.5 for undetected baseline clones. Clones with 0 or 1 copy at C1D1 were defined as singleton clones, while clones with 2 or more copies were defined as non-singleton clones. By matching protein sequences in sorted samples from the same patient, clones expanded in unsorted samples were annotated as CD4+, CD8+ or unknown. Wilcoxon tests on paired samples were used to test diversity changes from C1D1 to C4D1. TCRdb took this table from immuneACCESS and kept in-frame rearrangements with V and J called. Such tables lack part of the clones; where checked against another copy, unresolved V genes explain under half of the gap, and the rest is unexplained. Clonal size and the V and J genes are those of that table, whereas D and trimming came from the DNA. Recorded for this sample are approximately 65,000 clones; around 90% of them occurred a single time. Approximately 10% of the sample rests with the top ten.

What the authors observed across the whole study: Baseline TCR diversity was reported as lower in newly diagnosed patients than in healthy donors, and lower still in relapsed/refractory patients. A significant rise by C4D1 was seen in CD4+ but not CD8+ TCR diversity (p=0.0027 vs p=0.16), with the rise being most apparent in complete responders (p=0.02). Among trial patients, those achieving complete response had baseline diversity similar to that of newly diagnosed patients, while diversity was significantly lower in partial responders and progressors. Patients starting nivolumab less than 1 year after ASCT had lower diversity and were excluded from later analyses to avoid confounding by immune reconstitution. The study was restricted to a single clinical trial cohort, and the causes of repertoire differences, possibly disease activity or prior therapy, were left undefined.

The time point label of this sample denotes: cycle 4 day 1 (C4D1), after around six weeks of nivolumab. Every trial patient had relapsed after autologous stem cell transplantation, and cohorts A, B and C differed in prior brentuximab vedotin exposure. The trial cohort was composed of about 58 patients with relapsed/refractory classical Hodgkin lymphoma, for whom complete response, partial response or progressive disease was recorded as best overall response. Single-agent nivolumab was administered to trial patients in the multi-cohort phase II CheckMate 205 trial. An independent review committee assessed best overall response by applying the 2007 International Working Group response criteria. PBMCs from the trial were collected at three points: immediately before nivolumab initiation (C1D1), and during therapy at cycle 2 day 1 and cycle 4 day 1. After peripheral blood was drawn into 8 mL Vacutainer Cell Preparation Tubes, PBMCs were isolated by centrifugation and then cryopreserved.

The sequence came from a human donor with classical Hodgkin lymphoma. The specimen was peripheral blood mononuclear cells (PBMCs), collected before the fourth cycle of nivolumab.

The DNA sequence is as follows: TGTGCCAGCAGCTTGCTGAACACTGAAGCTTTCTTT. This translates into CASSLLNTEAFF. The chain is encoded by TRBV5-4 joined to TRBJ1-1; no D gene call is confident. Including the terminal cysteine and phenylalanine, the CDR3 comprises 12 residues. Kept here is only the CDR3 DNA, which spans 36 bases and is read in frame from base 1. V loses 1 base, J loses 0 bases, and the germline ends lie 1 base apart. The CDR1 and CDR2 encoded by the germline V gene (reference sequence) are SGHNT and YYREEE.